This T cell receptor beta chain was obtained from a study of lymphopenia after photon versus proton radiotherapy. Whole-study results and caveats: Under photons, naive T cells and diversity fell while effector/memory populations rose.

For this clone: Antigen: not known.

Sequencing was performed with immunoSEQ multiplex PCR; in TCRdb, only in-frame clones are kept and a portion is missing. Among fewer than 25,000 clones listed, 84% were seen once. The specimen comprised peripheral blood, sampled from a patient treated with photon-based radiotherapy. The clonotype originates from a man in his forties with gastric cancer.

The CDR3 protein is CASSEPGRANTEAFF. The DNA of the CDR3 is TGTGCCAGCAGTGAACCGGGACGGGCGAACACTGAAGCTTTCTTT. The gene calls are TRBV6-1 and TRBJ1-1; perhaps TRBD1 as D (5 bases). Trimming pared 2 bases from V and 1 base from J, leaving 11 bases between. The CDR3 sequence is 15 residues long. Germline V gene lookup returns CDR1 MNHNS and CDR2 SASEGT.